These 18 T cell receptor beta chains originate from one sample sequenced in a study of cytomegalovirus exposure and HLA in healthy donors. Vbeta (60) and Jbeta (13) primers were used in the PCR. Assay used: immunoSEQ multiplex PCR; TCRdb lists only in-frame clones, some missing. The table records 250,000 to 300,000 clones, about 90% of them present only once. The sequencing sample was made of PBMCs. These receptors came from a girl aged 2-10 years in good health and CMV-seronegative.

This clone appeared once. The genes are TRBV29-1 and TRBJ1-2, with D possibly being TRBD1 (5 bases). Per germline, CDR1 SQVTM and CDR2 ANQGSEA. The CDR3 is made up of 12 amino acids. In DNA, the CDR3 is TGCAGTGTGCCCCGGCAGGGCTATGGCTACACCTTC. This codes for CSVPRQGYGYTF.

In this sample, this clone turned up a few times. CDR3 protein: CATSGTGGYGYTF. The CDR3 DNA reads as TGTGCCACCAGCGGGACAGGGGGCTATGGCTACACCTTC. The chain carries TRBV15 and TRBJ1-2; 11 nucleotides agree with TRBD1. V was pared by 5 bases and J by 4 bases, with 0 bases of the junction left unmatched. Per germline, CDR1 LNHNV and CDR2 YYDKDF (reference sequence). The CDR3 sequence is 13 residues long.

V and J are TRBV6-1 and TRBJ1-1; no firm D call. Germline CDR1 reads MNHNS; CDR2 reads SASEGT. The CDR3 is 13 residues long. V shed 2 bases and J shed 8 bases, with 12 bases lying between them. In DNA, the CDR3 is TGTGCCAGCAGTGAAACCGGTCCGGGGGAAGCTTTCTTT. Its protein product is CASSETGPGEAFF.

The CDR3 is CAWSGGGSGGADTQYF. The CDR3, as DNA: TGTGCCTGGAGTGGGGGGGGTAGCGGGGGAGCGGATACGCAGTATTTT. The chain links TRBV30 to TRBJ2-3; 9 bases line up with TRBD2. The V gene's germline CDR1 is GTSNPN and CDR2 SVGIG (reference sequence). The J segment lost 6 bases and the V segment lost 1 base, leaving 11 bases of the junction unmatched. The CDR3 totals 16 residues.

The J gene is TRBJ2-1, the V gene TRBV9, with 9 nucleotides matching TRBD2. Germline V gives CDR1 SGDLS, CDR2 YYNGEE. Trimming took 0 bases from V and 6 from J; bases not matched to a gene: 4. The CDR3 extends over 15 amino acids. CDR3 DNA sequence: TGTGCCAGCAGCGTAGATGGCGGGGGGGCCAATGAGCAGTTCTTC. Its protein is CASSVDGGGANEQFF.

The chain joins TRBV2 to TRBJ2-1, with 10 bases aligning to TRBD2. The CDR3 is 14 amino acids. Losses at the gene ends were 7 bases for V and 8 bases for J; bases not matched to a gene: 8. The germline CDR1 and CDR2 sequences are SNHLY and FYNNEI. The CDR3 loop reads CASIRLAGVYEQFF. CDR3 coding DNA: TGTGCCAGCATCCGGCTAGCGGGAGTCTATGAGCAGTTCTTC.

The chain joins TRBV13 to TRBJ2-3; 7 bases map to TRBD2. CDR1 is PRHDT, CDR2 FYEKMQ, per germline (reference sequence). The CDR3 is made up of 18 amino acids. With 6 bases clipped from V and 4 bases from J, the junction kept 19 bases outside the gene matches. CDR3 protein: CASRTPVSGTKFPDTQYF. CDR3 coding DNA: TGTGCCAGCAGGACCCCTGTGTCTGGGACTAAGTTCCCAGATACGCAGTATTTT.

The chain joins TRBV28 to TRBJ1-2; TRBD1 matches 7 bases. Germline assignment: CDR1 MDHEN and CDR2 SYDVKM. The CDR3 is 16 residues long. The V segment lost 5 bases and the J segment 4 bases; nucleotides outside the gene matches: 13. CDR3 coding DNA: TGTGCCAGCAGTCCGCGCGACAGGGTTACCCTCTATGGCTACACCTTC. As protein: CASSPRDRVTLYGYTF.

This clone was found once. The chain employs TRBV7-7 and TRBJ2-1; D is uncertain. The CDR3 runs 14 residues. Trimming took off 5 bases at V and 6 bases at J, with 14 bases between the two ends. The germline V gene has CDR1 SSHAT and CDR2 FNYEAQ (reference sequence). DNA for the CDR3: TGTGCCAGCAGCCCAGCGATGTCTTCCAATGAGCAGTTCTTC. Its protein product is CASSPAMSSNEQFF.

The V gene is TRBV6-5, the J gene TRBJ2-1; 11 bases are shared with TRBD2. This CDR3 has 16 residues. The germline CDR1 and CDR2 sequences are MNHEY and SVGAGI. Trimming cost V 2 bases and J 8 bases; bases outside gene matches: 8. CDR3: CASSYQIAGGRHEQFF. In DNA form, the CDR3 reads TGTGCCAGCAGTTACCAGATAGCGGGGGGGCGCCATGAGCAGTTCTTC.

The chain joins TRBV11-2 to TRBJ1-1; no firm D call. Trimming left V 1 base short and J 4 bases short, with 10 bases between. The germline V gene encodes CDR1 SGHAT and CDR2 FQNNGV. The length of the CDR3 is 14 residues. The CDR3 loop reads CASSLGRGGTEAFF. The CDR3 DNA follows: TGTGCCAGCAGCTTAGGGCGGGGAGGCACTGAAGCTTTCTTT.

This chain's CDR3 is CASRVEIEKLFF. Here the CDR3 DNA reads TGTGCCAGCCGGGTCGAAATTGAAAAACTGTTTTTT. This chain joins TRBV2 and TRBJ1-4; D is uncertain. Trimming stripped 8 bases from V and 7 bases from J, with 11 bases between. The V gene's germline CDR1 is SNHLY and CDR2 FYNNEI. CDR3 length: 12 amino acids.

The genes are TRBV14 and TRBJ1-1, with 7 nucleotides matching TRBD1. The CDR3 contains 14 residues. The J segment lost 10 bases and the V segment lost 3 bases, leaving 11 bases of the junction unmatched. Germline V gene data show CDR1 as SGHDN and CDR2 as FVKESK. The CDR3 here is CASSQSQGGLRAFF. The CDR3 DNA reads TGTGCCAGCAGCCAGTCCCAGGGGGGCTTAAGAGCTTTCTTT.

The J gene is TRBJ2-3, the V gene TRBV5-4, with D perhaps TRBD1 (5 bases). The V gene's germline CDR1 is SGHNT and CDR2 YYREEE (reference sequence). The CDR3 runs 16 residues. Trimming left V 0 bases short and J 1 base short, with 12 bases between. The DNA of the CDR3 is TGTGCCAGCAGCTTGGAGGGGCAGTGGGGCACAGATACGCAGTATTTT. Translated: CASSLEGQWGTDTQYF.

This CDR3 reads CASSWVEGLARGETQYF. DNA for the CDR3: TGTGCCAGCAGCTGGGTGGAGGGACTAGCCCGCGGGGAGACCCAGTACTTC. The V and J genes are TRBV5-8 and TRBJ2-5; 9 nucleotides line up with TRBD2. V lost 3 bases and J lost 5; bases outside the gene matches: 14. CDR3 length equals 17 residues. Germline-derived CDR1 and CDR2 are SGHTS and YDEGEE.

The CDR3, as DNA: TGTGCCAGCAGTTCACCCGGGACTAGCGCCTACGAGCAGTACTTC. This translates into CASSSPGTSAYEQYF. This chain uses TRBV27 with TRBJ2-7; 10 bases map to TRBD2. This CDR3 contains 15 residues. The germline V gene has CDR1 MNHEY and CDR2 SMNVEV (reference sequence). V shed 4 bases and J 2 bases; nucleotides not matched to a gene: 5.

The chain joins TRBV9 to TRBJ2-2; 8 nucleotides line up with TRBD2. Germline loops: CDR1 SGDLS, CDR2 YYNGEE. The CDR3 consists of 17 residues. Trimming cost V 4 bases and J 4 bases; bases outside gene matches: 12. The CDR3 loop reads CASSTPGGGGVTGELFF. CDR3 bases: TGTGCCAGCAGCACGCCCGGGGGGGGAGGGGTCACCGGGGAGCTGTTTTTT.

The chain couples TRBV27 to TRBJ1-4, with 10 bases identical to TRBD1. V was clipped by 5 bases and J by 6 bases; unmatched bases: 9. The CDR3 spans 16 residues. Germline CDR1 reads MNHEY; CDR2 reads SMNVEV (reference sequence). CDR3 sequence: CASSRIPGQGYEKLFF. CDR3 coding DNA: TGTGCCAGCAGTCGGATACCGGGACAGGGGTATGAAAAACTGTTTTTT. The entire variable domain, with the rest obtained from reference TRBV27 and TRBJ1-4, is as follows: EAQVTQNPRYLITVTGKKLTVTCSQNMNHEYMSWYRQDPGLGLRQIYYSMNVEVTDKGDVPEGYKVSRKEKRNFPLILESPSPNQTSLYFCASSRIPGQGYEKLFFGSGTQLSVL.